Shown below are 23 T cell receptor beta chains from a single sample sequenced in a study of cytomegalovirus exposure and HLA in healthy donors. This PCR relied on a set of 60 Vbeta primers and 13 Jbeta primers. Generated by immunoSEQ multiplex PCR, the TCRdb table keeps only in-frame clones and is missing some. This table holds about 170,000 clones, under 85% found once. The sequenced material came from PBMCs. All receptors derive from a woman between 18 and 29 years old in good health and CMV-seropositive.

V is TRBV6-5 and J is TRBJ1-5; 8 nucleotides line up with TRBD1. The V segment lost 6 bases and the J segment 3 bases; nucleotides outside the gene matches: 7. This CDR3 has 15 amino acids. Germline CDR1 MNHEY, CDR2 SVGAGI. CDR3 DNA: TGTGCCAGCAGAACGGCAGGGGGCGACAATCAGCCCCAGCATTTT. This gives the protein CASRTAGGDNQPQHF.

CDR3 in amino acids: CASSFRGGASPLHF. DNA for the CDR3: TGTGCCAGCAGCTTTCGGGGGGGAGCTTCACCCCTCCACTTT. The genes are TRBV5-6 and TRBJ1-6; D perhaps matches TRBD1 (5 bases). CDR1 SGHDT and CDR2 YYEEEE come from the germline V gene. The CDR3 runs to 14 residues. V lost 2 bases and J 9 bases, leaving 12 bases between the germline ends.

The chain links TRBV19 to TRBJ1-6, with D perhaps matching TRBD1 (5 bases). Deletions cut 3 bases from V and 0 bases from J, with 15 bases between. The CDR3 runs to 18 residues. CDR1 and CDR2 (germline): LNHDA, SQIVND (reference sequence). CDR3 loop: CASSMRQGISSYNSPLHF. Written as DNA, the CDR3 is TGTGCCAGTAGTATGCGGCAGGGAATAAGCTCCTATAATTCACCCCTCCACTTT.

The chain uses TRBV4-2 and TRBJ1-4, with a possible D match to TRBD1 (5 bases). Germline V gene data show CDR1 as LGHNA and CDR2 as YNFKEQ. The CDR3 extends over 14 amino acids. The V gene lost 1 base and the J gene lost 8 bases, with 11 bases spanning the gap. The CDR3 here is CASSQGGGGEKLFF. DNA of the CDR3: TGTGCCAGCAGCCAAGGCGGGGGAGGCGAAAAACTGTTTTTT.

The CDR3 coding sequence is TGTGCCAGCAGTCTCAGGACAGGGTCACAGTACTTC. This translates into CASSLRTGSQYF. V gene TRBV28 combines with J gene TRBJ2-7, with 8 bases fitting TRBD1. In germline, CDR1 is MDHEN, CDR2 SYDVKM. This CDR3 comprises 12 residues. With V trimmed by 5 bases and J by 10 bases, 7 bases remained unmatched.

This clone was seen just once. The V gene is TRBV15, the J gene TRBJ1-5; D gene uncertain. Trimming pared 0 bases from V and 6 bases from J, leaving 6 bases between. The CDR3 contains 13 residues. Looked up from germline, CDR1 is LNHNV and CDR2 is YYDKDF (reference sequence). The CDR3: CATSRDRGQPQHF. In nucleotides, the CDR3 is TGTGCCACCAGCAGAGATCGCGGTCAGCCCCAGCATTTT.

The J gene is TRBJ1-2, the V gene TRBV5-6; the match to TRBD1 covers 9 bases. Germline trimming cut 0 bases from V and 4 bases from J; bases unmatched to any gene: 7. The CDR3 has 16 amino acids. From germline, CDR1 is SGHDT and CDR2 YYEEEE. The CDR3 spells CASSLAGTGTGYGYTF. CDR3 nucleotide sequence: TGTGCCAGCAGCTTGGCCGGGACAGGGACTGGCTATGGCTACACCTTC.

This clone was found a few times. The chain uses TRBV5-1 and TRBJ2-3, with D maybe TRBD2 (5 bases). V lost 4 bases, J lost 1 base, and 10 bases lay in between. CDR1 is SGHRS and CDR2 is YFSETQ in the germline V gene. The CDR3 has 14 residues. For the CDR3, the DNA is TGCGCCAGCAGCCTCGCGGAGGGCACAGATACGCAGTATTTT. It yields the protein CASSLAEGTDTQYF.

The rearrangement links TRBV25-1 to TRBJ2-1; 11 bases match TRBD2. V lost 5 bases and J lost 8; bases outside the gene matches: 5. The CDR3 is 14 residues long. From germline, CDR1 is MGHDK and CDR2 SYGVNS. CDR3 bases: TGTGCCAGCAGTTATAGCGGGGGGGCGGATGAGCAGTTCTTC. It specifies CASSYSGGADEQFF.

This clone was seen a few times. The genes are TRBV29-1 and TRBJ1-2; TRBD1 matches at 8 bases. Germline trimming cut 6 bases from V and 8 bases from J; bases unmatched to any gene: 11. The CDR3 runs 13 residues. Germline V gives CDR1 SQVTM, CDR2 ANQGSEA. The CDR3 DNA is TGCAGCGTGGGGACAGGCGTCAGTGGAGGCTACACCTTC. Amino acids: CSVGTGVSGGYTF.

This clone showed up just a few times. This chain joins TRBV5-6 and TRBJ1-5; perhaps TRBD1 as D (5 bases). Germline V gives CDR1 SGHDT, CDR2 YYEEEE. The V and J ends lost 2 bases and 6 bases respectively, with 15 bases between them. This CDR3 has 15 residues. The CDR3 region is CASSFRGGGFQPQHF. CDR3 DNA sequence: TGTGCCAGCAGCTTTCGGGGGGGAGGGTTTCAGCCCCAGCATTTT.

This clone was seen more than once but under ten times. The chain recombines TRBV9 with TRBJ2-3; 10 bases fit TRBD1. The V segment lost 0 bases and the J segment 2 bases; nucleotides outside the gene matches: 3. The germline gives CDR1 SGDLS, CDR2 YYNGEE. This CDR3 is built from 16 residues. As DNA, the CDR3 is TGTGCCAGCAGCGTAGAGACAGGGGGCATCACAGATACGCAGTATTTT. It is translated as CASSVETGGITDTQYF. Full variable domain (rest looked up from reference TRBV9 and TRBJ2-3): DSGVTQTPKHLITATGQRVTLRCSPRSGDLSVYWYQQSLDQGLQFLIQYYNGEERAKGNILERFSAQQFPDLHSELNLSSLELGDSALYFCASSVETGGITDTQYFGPGTRLTVL.

The rearrangement joins TRBV4-3 to TRBJ2-1; the D is unclear. Trimming took 1 base from V and 1 from J, leaving 11 bases between them. The germline V gene has CDR1 LGHNA and CDR2 YSLEER. The CDR3 extends over 16 amino acids. CDR3 in amino acids: CASSQATSDSYNEQFF. The CDR3 DNA reads TGCGCCAGCAGCCAAGCGACGAGCGATTCCTACAATGAGCAGTTCTTC.

The J gene is TRBJ2-2, the V gene TRBV7-2; 8 bases are shared with TRBD2. CDR1 is SGHTA, CDR2 FQGNSA, per germline. The CDR3 extends over 16 amino acids. V trimming: 4 bases; J trimming: 0 bases; junction bases outside the gene matches: 4. The CDR3 here is CASSYQRGSNTGELFF. CDR3 nucleotides: TGTGCCAGCAGCTATCAGCGGGGGTCGAACACCGGGGAGCTGTTTTTT.

V is TRBV19 and J is TRBJ2-7; D perhaps matches TRBD2 (6 bases). There are 14 residues in the CDR3. CDR1 LNHDA and CDR2 SQIVND come from the germline V gene (reference sequence). Trimming removed 3 bases from V and 0 bases from J, with 9 bases in between. Here the CDR3 reads CASSIDGSSYEQYF. The DNA for the CDR3 is TGTGCCAGTAGTATCGACGGGAGCTCCTACGAGCAGTACTTC.

V and J are TRBV4-3 and TRBJ2-1; D is perhaps TRBD1 (5 bases). The CDR3 sequence is 14 residues long. The V and J ends lost 8 bases and 7 bases respectively, with 18 bases between them. Germline loops: CDR1 LGHNA, CDR2 YSLEER. The chain's CDR3 is CASGLRGAPNEQFF. The CDR3 DNA sequence: TGCGCCAGCGGCCTTAGGGGTGCCCCGAATGAGCAGTTCTTC.

The genes are TRBV19 and TRBJ1-6; D unclear. The CDR3 has 17 amino acids. Trimming took off 3 bases at V and 0 bases at J, with 12 bases between the two ends. CDR1 and CDR2 (germline): LNHDA, SQIVND (reference sequence). Here the CDR3 reads CASSMRQLSSYNSPLHF. CDR3 nucleotide sequence: TGTGCCAGTAGTATGAGGCAGCTCAGCTCCTATAATTCACCCCTCCACTTT.

This clone has a handful of counts. J is TRBJ1-6 and V is TRBV6-1; possible D gene TRBD1, 5 bases. The CDR3 loop spans 18 amino acids. The germline V gene encodes CDR1 MNHNS and CDR2 SASEGT. V dropped 3 bases and J dropped 0 bases, with 15 bases sitting between them. CDR3 coding DNA: TGTGCCAGCAGTGAGGGGGGTCCTATAAGCTCCTATAATTCACCCCTCCACTTT. It specifies CASSEGGPISSYNSPLHF.

The chain uses TRBV6-6 and TRBJ2-7, with 7 bases that match TRBD2. J lost 1 base, V lost 7 bases, and 7 bases had no gene match. CDR3 length: 14 residues. Germline CDR1 is MNHNY and CDR2 is SVGAGI (reference sequence). The chain's CDR3 is CASTSRRESYEQYF. The CDR3, as DNA: TGTGCCAGCACCAGCCGGCGGGAGTCCTACGAGCAGTACTTC.

This clone was counted between two and nine times. This chain joins TRBV2 and TRBJ1-1; D ambiguous. The CDR3 is 18 amino acids. Germline CDR1 reads SNHLY; CDR2 reads FYNNEI. The ends were cut back, 4 bases at V and 3 bases at J, with 24 bases in the middle. DNA of the CDR3: TGTGCCAGCAGTGGAGAGTTGGTTTTTACCGGTGGTGACACTGAAGCTTTCTTT. Its protein is CASSGELVFTGGDTEAFF.

The V and J genes are TRBV9 and TRBJ1-4; no definite D call. From germline, CDR1 is SGDLS and CDR2 YYNGEE. Trimming shortened V by 4 bases and J by 0 bases, and 13 bases separated the two germline ends. This CDR3 is built from 16 residues. CDR3 nucleotides: TGTGCCAGCAGCAGAGGGAGTGAGGCAACTAATGAAAAACTGTTTTTT. Amino acids: CASSRGSEATNEKLFF.

This chain joins TRBV27 and TRBJ2-1; TRBD1 is a possible D gene (6 bases). The ends were cut back, 3 bases at V and 8 bases at J, with 11 bases in the middle. The CDR3 is 13 amino acids. Looked up from germline, CDR1 is MNHEY and CDR2 is SMNVEV (reference sequence). In DNA, the CDR3 is TGTGCCAGCAGTTTTTACCCAGGGGATGAGCAGTTCTTC. Translation gives CASSFYPGDEQFF.

This clone was recorded only once. V usage is TRBV28 and J usage is TRBJ1-4; D is possibly TRBD1 (5 bases). The CDR3 totals 14 residues. Between the trimmed V and J ends, which lost 2 bases and 10 bases, there was a span of 14 bases. Germline CDR1 reads MDHEN; CDR2 reads SYDVKM. This CDR3 is CASSLRSWQGKLFF. The CDR3, as DNA: TGTGCCAGCAGTTTAAGGTCGTGGCAGGGAAAACTGTTTTTT.